This T cell receptor (beta chain) was documented in a study of T cell repertoires in cytomegalovirus infection. Study results and caveats: Accumulated public TCR beta family frequency recognized individuals carrying CMV together with the relevant HLA.

As regards this clonotype: Its antigen is currently unknown.

TCRdb recomputed calls from the reads with MiXCR, one row per CDR3 protein. The table lists around 100,000 distinct CDR3 sequences, 35% to 50% of them singletons. This CDR3 has 15 residues. V was trimmed by 7 bases and J by 0 bases, leaving 13 bases between them. Per germline, CDR1 LNHDA and CDR2 SQIVND (reference sequence). The sequence was obtained from a human donor in good health (CMV status not recorded). Some clones in this sample may be carry-over from other donors' samples. Here the sequenced sample was CD8+ T cells from cultured PBMCs, taken from culture after CMV antigen stimulation. This chain uses TRBV19 with TRBJ2-1; D is possibly TRBD2 (6 bases). CDR3 nucleotide sequence: TGTGCCAGTACCATAGGAGGGTTCTCCTACAATGAGCAGTTCTTC. This encodes CASTIGGFSYNEQFF.